The rows below give T cell receptor beta chains drawn from one sample of a study of blood T cell repertoires in COVID-19. The repertoire was sequenced with immunoSEQ multiplex PCR; TCRdb's copy has only in-frame clones and lacks some. This sample has some 400,000 clones, with around 87% found just once. The sequenced material came from peripheral blood. These receptors were obtained from a human donor in a cohort sampled during active COVID-19. Both conserved end residues are part of each CDR3. The order of the fields is D gene, clone size, V gene, J gene, CDR3 protein, CDR3 DNA. The D gene is left open where the match is weak. Expanded clones are given a class, and other clones once, few, many or no size at all.

d_call: TRBD2; clone_size: .; v_call: TRBV5-1; j_call: TRBJ2-3; cdr3_aa: CASSWTSGHGRSTDTQYF; cdr3_nt: TGCGCCAGCAGCTGGACTAGCGGGCACGGTCGAAGCACAGATACGCAGTATTTT
d_call: TRBD2; clone_size: .; v_call: TRBV7-2; j_call: TRBJ2-5; cdr3_aa: CASSTTSAEFQETQYF; cdr3_nt: TGTGCCAGCAGCACGACTAGCGCTGAATTCCAAGAGACCCAGTACTTC
d_call: .; clone_size: .; v_call: TRBV25-1; j_call: TRBJ2-1; cdr3_aa: CASSERAPFNEQFF; cdr3_nt: TGTGCCAGCAGTGAAAGAGCCCCCTTCAATGAGCAGTTCTTC
d_call: .; clone_size: once; v_call: TRBV10-1; j_call: TRBJ1-2; cdr3_aa: CASSELGMSGNVGYTF; cdr3_nt: TGCGCCAGCAGTGAGTTAGGAATGTCGGGGAACGTAGGCTACACCTTC
d_call: TRBD1; clone_size: few; v_call: TRBV2; j_call: TRBJ2-7; cdr3_aa: CASRRDRAYEQYF; cdr3_nt: TGTGCCAGCAGGCGGGACAGGGCCTACGAGCAGTACTTC
d_call: TRBD1; clone_size: once; v_call: TRBV28; j_call: TRBJ1-1; cdr3_aa: CASRTIQGPNTEAFF; cdr3_nt: TGTGCCAGCAGGACAATACAGGGGCCGAACACTGAAGCTTTCTTT
d_call: .; clone_size: .; v_call: TRBV4-2; j_call: TRBJ2-1; cdr3_aa: CASSQDHAVGSAGVVNEQFF; cdr3_nt: TGTGCCAGCAGCCAAGATCATGCCGTGGGGTCGGCAGGGGTAGTCAATGAGCAGTTCTTC
d_call: TRBD1; clone_size: once; v_call: TRBV2; j_call: TRBJ2-3; cdr3_aa: CASDPGGRADTQYF; cdr3_nt: TGTGCCAGCGATCCAGGGGGCCGGGCAGATACGCAGTATTTT
d_call: .; clone_size: .; v_call: TRBV25-1; j_call: TRBJ2-3; cdr3_aa: CASSRAGSTDTQYF; cdr3_nt: TGTGCCAGCAGCCGAGCGGGTAGCACAGATACGCAGTATTTT
d_call: TRBD1; clone_size: few; v_call: TRBV7-6; j_call: TRBJ1-1; cdr3_aa: CASSLVGETGGTEAFF; cdr3_nt: TGTGCCAGCAGCTTAGTGGGGGAGACAGGGGGCACTGAAGCTTTCTTT
d_call: .; clone_size: .; v_call: TRBV30; j_call: TRBJ2-5; cdr3_aa: CAWSPPTVIQETQYF; cdr3_nt: TGTGCCTGGAGTCCCCCGACAGTGATCCAAGAGACCCAGTACTTC
d_call: TRBD1; clone_size: once; v_call: TRBV6-5; j_call: TRBJ1-2; cdr3_aa: CASSVQGAHYGYTF; cdr3_nt: TGTGCCAGCAGCGTACAGGGGGCCCACTATGGCTACACCTTC
d_call: .; clone_size: .; v_call: TRBV6-5; j_call: TRBJ2-2; cdr3_aa: CASSKTGNTGELFF; cdr3_nt: TGTGCCAGCAGTAAAACAGGGAACACCGGGGAGCTGTTTTTT
d_call: .; clone_size: .; v_call: TRBV7-2; j_call: TRBJ1-5; cdr3_aa: CASSLYGGGTSNQPQHF; cdr3_nt: TGTGCCAGCAGCTTATATGGGGGGGGAACTAGCAATCAGCCCCAGCATTTT
d_call: .; clone_size: few; v_call: TRBV7-9; j_call: TRBJ1-1; cdr3_aa: CASSFSTGSAEAFF; cdr3_nt: TGTGCCAGCAGCTTCTCCACAGGGTCCGCTGAAGCTTTCTTT
d_call: .; clone_size: .; v_call: TRBV28; j_call: TRBJ2-1; cdr3_aa: CASRNGRRSGEQFF; cdr3_nt: TGTGCCAGCAGAAACGGGAGAAGGTCTGGTGAGCAGTTCTTC